A single TCR beta chain is shown here with its context. Its specificity is not known. CDR1 and CDR2 (germline): MNHEY, SVGAGI. V trimming: 6 bases; J trimming: 1 base; junction bases outside the gene matches: 9. The CDR3 runs 16 residues. The data stem from a study of blood T cells in healthy people across ages. With a J-beta primer mix and a sample-barcoded 5' primer, a second PCR ran about 7 to 12 cycles. Each cDNA molecule, via a template-switch adaptor with 12 random nucleotides, was tagged. TCRdb recomputed calls from the 5' RACE reads with MiXCR, one row per CDR3 protein. Seen here are 720,000 or so distinct CDR3 sequences, approximately 40% observed once, and the top ten hold approximately 31%. Study results and limitations: Higher diversity, along with more naive CD4+ cells, distinguished long-lived donors from aged donors.

Sequenced material: blood. V and J are TRBV6-5 and TRBJ2-5; 9 bases are shared with TRBD1. This receptor was obtained from a man aged 80 or over in good health. Here the CDR3 reads CASRTTGGAFQETQYF. Here the CDR3 DNA reads TGTGCCAGCAGGACCACAGGGGGCGCCTTCCAAGAGACCCAGTACTTC.